This T cell receptor (beta chain) derives from a study of blood T cell repertoires in COVID-19. Per the germline V gene, CDR1 is KGHSH and CDR2 is LQKENI. CDR3 length: 18 residues. V gave up 4 bases and J gave up 0 bases; unmatched junction bases: 10. As processed by the authors: The authors estimated nucleated cell counts from reference gene primer amplification. Produced via immunoSEQ multiplex PCR; TCRdb's table is partial and in-frame only. For V, J and clone size, that table is used; D and trimming come from the DNA. This table has approximately 310,000 clones, around nine tenths appearing once. Participant-given clinical history determined each cohort assignment.

This rearrangement joins TRBV18 to TRBJ1-5, with 9 bases matching TRBD1. The specimen was PBMCs or T cells enriched from blood (not recorded which). The clonotype was recovered from a man aged 55 to 70 who had recovered from COVID-19. CDR3 loop: CASSRGTGTTDSNQPQHF. The CDR3 nucleotides read TGTGCCAGCTCACGCGGGACAGGGACAACGGATAGCAATCAGCCCCAGCATTTT.